Each of the 29 T cell receptor beta chains below was sequenced from the same sample in a study of T cell repertoires in cytomegalovirus infection. TCRdb processed the reads anew with MiXCR; each CDR3 protein has one entry. The sample contains roughly 280,000 distinct CDR3 sequences, roughly 9.1% of which appear only once. Source material: PBMCs. These receptors were collected from a human donor in good health (CMV status not recorded). Some clones in this sample may be carry-over from other donors' samples.

A few counts support this clonotype. V usage is TRBV19 and J usage is TRBJ2-1; 9 nucleotides agree with TRBD2. Germline V gene data show CDR1 as LNHDA and CDR2 as SQIVND (reference sequence). V was clipped by 7 bases and J by 8 bases; unmatched bases: 12. The CDR3 runs 15 residues. CDR3 sequence: CASMPRLAGDHEQFF. The CDR3 coding sequence is TGTGCCAGTATGCCAAGGTTAGCGGGAGATCATGAGCAGTTCTTC.

The chain is built from TRBV11-2 and TRBJ2-7, with 8 bases matching TRBD1. The germline V gene encodes CDR1 SGHAT and CDR2 FQNNGV. V shed 3 bases, J shed 6 bases, and the junction held 4 bases outside the gene matches. The CDR3 spans 13 residues. CDR3 DNA: TGTGCCAGCAGCTTGTGGACAGGGAGCGAGCAGTACTTC. Encoded protein: CASSLWTGSEQYF.

This chain connects TRBV29-1 to TRBJ2-5, with 12 bases identical to TRBD1. Germline V gene sequence: CDR1 SQVTM, CDR2 ANQGSEA. The CDR3 loop spans 15 amino acids. Trimming took 3 bases from V and 4 from J; bases not matched to a gene: 6. CDR3 nucleotide sequence: TGCAGCGTTGATACCGGGACAGGGGGCCGAGAGACCCAGTACTTC. Its protein is CSVDTGTGGRETQYF.

This clonotype came up many times. V is TRBV7-6 and J is TRBJ2-2, with D hard to call. V was shortened by 6 bases and J by 0 bases, with 11 bases between the two germline ends. The CDR3 loop spans 15 amino acids. Looked up from germline, CDR1 is SGHVS and CDR2 is FNYEAQ. The CDR3 DNA follows: TGTGCCAGCAGGGAAGGAATAACGAACACCGGGGAGCTGTTTTTT. Amino acid sequence: CASREGITNTGELFF.

This clonotype was counted ten times or more. This chain connects TRBV20-1 to TRBJ2-5, with D unresolved. The CDR3 is 12 amino acids. The V end was cut by 7 bases, the J end by 5 bases, with 14 bases between. The germline gives CDR1 DFQATT, CDR2 SNEGSKA (reference sequence). This CDR3 is CSGETSRETQYF. The DNA for the CDR3 is TGCAGTGGCGAGACATCTCGGGAGACCCAGTACTTC.

In this sample, this clonotype turned up many times. V is TRBV7-3 and J is TRBJ1-1; D is possibly TRBD1 (5 bases). There are 15 residues in the CDR3. The V end lost 5 bases, the J end lost 0 bases, and 13 bases lay between the germline ends. The germline V gene has CDR1 SGHTA and CDR2 FQGTGA. This chain's CDR3 is CASSLTGTMNTEAFF. The CDR3 DNA reads TGTGCCAGCAGCCTCACGGGGACTATGAACACTGAAGCTTTCTTT.

This clonotype was observed at least ten times. The V and J genes are TRBV7-2 and TRBJ2-1, with 12 bases fitting TRBD2. Germline loops: CDR1 SGHTA, CDR2 FQGNSA. J lost 7 bases, V lost 1 base, and 11 bases had no gene match. The length of the CDR3 is 18 residues. CDR3 bases: TGTGCCAGCAGCTTAGGTCGGGCGACTAGCGGGGGTTCAAATGAGCAGTTCTTC. Residues: CASSLGRATSGGSNEQFF.

This clonotype was seen only a few times. The chain uses TRBV4-3 and TRBJ2-3; TRBD2 aligns across 11 bases. Germline loops: CDR1 LGHNA, CDR2 YSLEER. V trimming: 3 bases; J trimming: 5 bases; junction bases outside the gene matches: 10. CDR3 size: 17 residues. CDR3 bases: TGCGCCAGCAGCCAGGATCTAGCGGGGGGCGTTAGAGATACGCAGTATTTT. Translation: CASSQDLAGGVRDTQYF.

This clonotype was observed a handful of times. The chain employs TRBV6-2 or TRBV6-3 and TRBJ2-1; D possibly corresponds to TRBD1 (6 bases). CDR3 length: 13 residues. V was trimmed by 6 bases and J by 3 bases, leaving 9 bases between them. The V gene's germline CDR1 is MNHEY and CDR2 SVGEGT. The CDR3 DNA reads as TGTGCCAGCAGGGGGACACTCTACAATGAGCAGTTCTTC. Amino acid sequence: CASRGTLYNEQFF.

Only a few counts were recorded for this clonotype. The chain joins TRBV27 to TRBJ1-1; D possibly corresponds to TRBD1 (5 bases). CDR1 is MNHEY, CDR2 SMNVEV, per germline (reference sequence). The CDR3 covers 14 residues. V was trimmed by 3 bases and J by 4 bases, leaving 12 bases between them. Here the CDR3 reads CASSLARGGTEAFF. CDR3 in DNA: TGTGCCAGCAGTTTGGCCCGCGGGGGCACTGAAGCTTTCTTT.

At least ten counts were recorded for this clonotype. J is TRBJ2-3 and V is TRBV7-2, with 9 bases lining up with TRBD2. V lost 1 base and J lost 5; bases outside the gene matches: 7. Germline values: CDR1 SGHTA, CDR2 FQGNSA. The CDR3 is 16 residues long. This CDR3 is CASSLGLRGGGDTQYF. The DNA for the CDR3 is TGTGCCAGCAGCTTAGGATTGCGGGGGGGCGGAGATACGCAGTATTTT.

V usage is TRBV4-3 and J usage is TRBJ2-6, with D possibly TRBD1 on 6 matching bases. Between the trimmed V and J ends, which lost 11 bases and 0 bases, there was a span of 8 bases. Germline loops: CDR1 LGHNA, CDR2 YSLEER. The CDR3 extends over 13 amino acids. CDR3 coding DNA: TGCGCCTCAGGGGTCTCTGGGGCCAACGTCCTGACTTTC. Protein: CASGVSGANVLTF.

The chain links TRBV5-1 to TRBJ2-7, with D possibly being TRBD1 (5 bases). This CDR3 has 13 amino acids. Trimming shortened V by 4 bases and J by 1 base, and 9 bases separated the two germline ends. The germline gives CDR1 SGHRS, CDR2 YFSETQ. CDR3: CASSMTDSYEQYF. CDR3 DNA sequence: TGCGCCAGCAGCATGACAGATTCCTACGAGCAGTACTTC.

CDR3 loop: CSARTGLNQPQHF. CDR3 sequence (DNA): TGCAGTGCTAGGACAGGACTCAATCAGCCCCAGCATTTT. The chain recombines TRBV20-1 with TRBJ1-5; D might be TRBD1 (6 bases). The V end was cut by 3 bases, the J end by 3 bases, with 9 bases between. The CDR3 has 13 amino acids. The germline CDR1 and CDR2 sequences are DFQATT and SNEGSKA (reference sequence).

This clonotype was detected ten times or more. The chain uses TRBV28 and TRBJ1-2, with D hard to call. The CDR3 is 14 residues long. V was cut by 3 bases and J by 4 bases, with 12 bases left in between. Germline V lookup: CDR1 MDHEN, CDR2 SYDVKM. CDR3 sequence (DNA): TGTGCCAGCAGTTTTGGTGGGGAGCCCTATGGCTACACCTTC. Protein product: CASSFGGEPYGYTF.

This clonotype has only a few counts. The rearrangement uses TRBV28 and TRBJ2-1, with 10 bases aligning to TRBD2. Looked up from germline, CDR1 is MDHEN and CDR2 is SYDVKM. Trimming took 8 bases from V and 7 from J; bases not matched to a gene: 20. This CDR3 is 18 amino acids long. The CDR3 sequence: CASSNLGASGSVRNEQFF. The CDR3 nucleotides are TGTGCCAGCTCGAACCTGGGAGCTAGCGGGAGTGTGAGGAATGAGCAGTTCTTC. The entire variable domain, with the rest obtained from reference TRBV28 and TRBJ2-1, is as follows: DVKVTQSSRYLVKRTGEKVFLECVQDMDHENMFWYRQDPGLGLRLIYFSYDVKMKEKGDIPEGYSVSREKKERFSLILESASTNQTSMYLCASSNLGASGSVRNEQFFGPGTRLTVL.

This clonotype was detected many times. The V gene is TRBV7-2, the J gene TRBJ1-6, with D possibly TRBD1 on 5 matching bases. Germline V gene lookup returns CDR1 SGHTA and CDR2 FQGNSA. V lost 0 bases to trimming and J lost 7 bases, with 7 bases between them. This CDR3 has 14 amino acids. The CDR3 loop is CASSLARANSPLHF. The CDR3 DNA sequence: TGTGCCAGCAGCTTAGCCAGGGCCAATTCACCCCTCCACTTT.

A remark on this clonotype: This could be a read error, since a much larger clone is one nucleotide away. The CDR3: CASSYSGTASGNTVYF. Written as DNA, the CDR3 is TGTGCCAGCAGTTACTCTGGGACAGCTTCTGGAAACACCGTATATTTT. V and J are TRBV6-6 and TRBJ1-3, with 7 bases fitting TRBD1. This CDR3 has 16 residues. Per germline, CDR1 MNHNY and CDR2 SVGAGI (reference sequence).

This clonotype was seen many times. The chain employs TRBV7-8 and TRBJ1-1, with D perhaps matching TRBD1 (5 bases). Germline CDR1 reads SGHVS; CDR2 reads FQNEAQ. The CDR3 extends over 14 amino acids. V lost 2 bases, J lost 4 bases, and 11 bases lay in between. The CDR3 reads CASSLSGGGTEAFF. CDR3 nucleotide sequence: TGTGCCAGCAGCTTATCCGGGGGGGGCACTGAAGCTTTCTTT. The entire variable domain, with the rest obtained from reference TRBV7-8 and TRBJ1-1, is as follows: GAGVSQSPRYKVAKRGQDVALRCDPISGHVSLFWYQQALGQGPEFLTYFQNEAQLDKSGLPSDRFFAERPEGSVSTLKIQRTQQEDSAVYLCASSLSGGGTEAFFGQGTRLTVV.

This clonotype was detected many times. The rearrangement links TRBV7-2 to TRBJ2-3; D remains ambiguous. The CDR3 consists of 15 residues. V was pared by 1 base and J by 0 bases, with 8 bases between. The germline V gene has CDR1 SGHTA and CDR2 FQGNSA. The CDR3 sequence: CASSLVRSSTDTQYF. The DNA of the CDR3 is TGTGCCAGCAGCTTAGTCCGGAGTAGCACAGATACGCAGTATTTT. The variable domain in full, with the rest retrieved from reference TRBV7-2 and TRBJ2-3, is GAGVSQSPSNKVTEKGKDVELRCDPISGHTALYWYRQSLGQGLEFLIYFQGNSAPDKSGLPSDRFSAERTGGSVSTLTIQRTQQEDSAVYLCASSLVRSSTDTQYFGPGTRLTVL.

This clonotype was observed at least ten times. This chain connects TRBV7-2 to TRBJ1-1; possibly TRBD1 for D (5 bases). Between the trimmed V and J ends, which lost 6 bases and 7 bases, there was a span of 18 bases. The CDR3 length is 14 residues. Germline CDR1 and CDR2: SGHTA and FQGNSA. CDR3 in amino acids: CASSPRTGGVEAFF. The DNA for the CDR3 is TGTGCCAGCAGTCCTAGGACCGGGGGTGTTGAAGCTTTCTTT. The variable domain in full, with the rest retrieved from reference TRBV7-2 and TRBJ1-1, is GAGVSQSPSNKVTEKGKDVELRCDPISGHTALYWYRQSLGQGLEFLIYFQGNSAPDKSGLPSDRFSAERTGGSVSTLTIQRTQQEDSAVYLCASSPRTGGVEAFFGQGTRLTVV.

The V and J genes are TRBV7-2 and TRBJ2-5; 11 bases match TRBD2. CDR1 is SGHTA and CDR2 is FQGNSA in the germline V gene. CDR3 length equals 17 residues. Unmatched junction bases numbered 13, after V lost 5 bases and J lost 5 bases. CDR3 sequence: CASSLSRGASGRETQYF. The CDR3 DNA reads as TGTGCCAGCAGCCTATCCCGTGGGGCTAGCGGGAGGGAGACCCAGTACTTC.

The table lists this clonotype with a few counts. The rearrangement links TRBV19 to TRBJ2-4, with D maybe TRBD1 (5 bases). The CDR3 spans 15 residues. The V gene lost 0 bases and the J gene lost 7 bases, with 13 bases spanning the gap. Germline V gene sequence: CDR1 LNHDA, CDR2 SQIVND (reference sequence). CDR3 residues: CASSIDQPGWNIQYF. In nucleotides, the CDR3 is TGTGCCAGTAGTATAGATCAGCCAGGGTGGAACATTCAGTACTTC.

This clonotype has a count of ten or more. V is TRBV25-1 and J is TRBJ1-4, with 8 bases matching TRBD1. V lost 2 bases to trimming and J lost 5 bases; unmatched junction nucleotides: 4. The CDR3 runs to 15 residues. Looked up from germline, CDR1 is MGHDK and CDR2 is SYGVNS. The CDR3 here is CASSERTGTNEKLFF. Here the CDR3 DNA reads TGTGCCAGCAGTGAAAGGACAGGGACGAATGAAAAACTGTTTTTT.

For this clonotype: A much larger clonotype is one base distant, so this may be a read error. This chain connects TRBV12-5 to TRBJ2-5, with D unclear. The CDR3 totals 15 residues. Germline V gene data show CDR1 as LGHNT and CDR2 as FRNRAP. V shed 7 bases and J shed 2 bases, with 17 bases lying between them. The CDR3 DNA reads TGTGCTAGTGATCCAACCGGGCCAAGACAAGAGACCCAGTACTTC. Residues: CASDPTGPRQETQYF. Variable domain in full (rest from reference TRBV12-5 and TRBJ2-5): DARVTQTPRHKVTEMGQEVTMRCQPILGHNTVFWYRQTMMQGLELLAYFRNRAPLDDSGMPKDRFSAEMPDATLATLKIQPSEPRDSAVYFCASDPTGPRQETQYFGPGTRLLVL.

This chain connects TRBV28 to TRBJ1-5, with no clear D. This CDR3 has 14 amino acids. The V end was cut by 7 bases, the J end by 3 bases, with 13 bases between. Per germline, CDR1 MDHEN and CDR2 SYDVKM. The CDR3: CASIPGGTNQPQHF. CDR3 sequence (DNA): TGTGCCAGCATCCCCGGAGGTACCAATCAGCCCCAGCATTTT.

This clonotype was recorded at least ten times. The V gene is TRBV7-6, the J gene TRBJ2-3; 11 bases are shared with TRBD2. Germline V gives CDR1 SGHVS, CDR2 FNYEAQ. V lost 5 bases and J lost 1; bases outside the gene matches: 5. The CDR3 is made up of 16 amino acids. The CDR3 loop is CASSPLTSGGTDTQYF. CDR3 nucleotide sequence: TGTGCCAGCAGCCCACTGACTAGCGGGGGCACAGATACGCAGTATTTT.

Ten or more counts support this clonotype. The rearrangement joins TRBV28 to TRBJ2-7, with D perhaps given as TRBD1 or TRBD2 (7 bases each). Trimming left V 4 bases short and J 9 bases short, with 22 bases between. This CDR3 region has 15 residues. Germline V gene data show CDR1 as MDHEN and CDR2 as SYDVKM. CDR3 region: CASSSGGPGGRVQYF. CDR3 coding DNA: TGTGCCAGCAGTTCAGGGGGTCCGGGAGGCCGTGTGCAGTACTTC.

The chain links TRBV7-9 to TRBJ2-3; possible D gene TRBD1, 6 bases. The CDR3 is 13 residues long. Deletions cut 4 bases from V and 5 bases from J, with 10 bases between. Germline CDR1 and CDR2: SEHNR and FQNEAQ (reference sequence). CDR3 sequence (DNA): TGTGCCAGCAGCTCTTGGACAGAAGATACGCAGTATTTT. Its translation is CASSSWTEDTQYF.